This T cell receptor beta chain originates from a study of cytomegalovirus exposure and HLA in healthy donors. For the study at large: An early release of data contained around 80 million unique TCRs, which came from HLA-typed donors. Notes on the study in general: Across donors, sequencing depth was assumed by presence/absence analyses to be roughly uniform.

This clone has just a few counts. Its cognate antigen is unknown. This CDR3 spans 14 amino acids. The ends were cut back, 7 bases at V and 2 bases at J, with 15 bases in the middle. Germline V gene data show CDR1 as LNHDA and CDR2 as SQIVND (reference sequence). With 60 Vbeta and 13 Jbeta primers, the PCR was carried out. TCRdb keeps only in-frame clones here, not all; method: immunoSEQ multiplex PCR. The data hold roughly 130,000 clones, with more than 75% observed a single time. The TCR comes from a female donor in good health and CMV-seronegative. The chain links TRBV19 to TRBJ2-7; D might be TRBD1 (6 bases). Sequencing input: PBMCs. The CDR3 reads CASTPRDNTYEQYF. The DNA for the CDR3 is TGTGCCAGTACTCCCCGGGACAACACCTACGAGCAGTACTTC.